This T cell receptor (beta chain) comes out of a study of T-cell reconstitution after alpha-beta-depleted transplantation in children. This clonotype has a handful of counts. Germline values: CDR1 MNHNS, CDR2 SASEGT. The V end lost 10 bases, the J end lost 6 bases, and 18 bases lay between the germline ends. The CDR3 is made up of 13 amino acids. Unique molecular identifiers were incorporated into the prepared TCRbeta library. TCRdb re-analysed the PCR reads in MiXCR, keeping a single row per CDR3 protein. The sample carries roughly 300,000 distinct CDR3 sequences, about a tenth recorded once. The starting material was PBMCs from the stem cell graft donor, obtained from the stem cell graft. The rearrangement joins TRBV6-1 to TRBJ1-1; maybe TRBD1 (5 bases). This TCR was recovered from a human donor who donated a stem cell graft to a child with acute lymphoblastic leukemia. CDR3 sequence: CATIREGYPEAFF. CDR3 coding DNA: TGTGCCACCATCCGGGAGGGGTACCCTGAAGCTTTCTTT.